This passage covers 4 T cell receptor beta chains from one sample sequenced in a study of identical twins. TCRdb itself ran the 5' RACE reads through MiXCR, one entry per CDR3 protein. Here the sample spans about 480,000 distinct CDR3 sequences, 14% being singletons. This sample was shared with a second study, whose subject was yellow fever vaccine responses in identical twins.

Sequenced sample: CD4+ T cells sorted from blood. The receptors stem from a woman aged 18-29 years in good health.

Many counts were recorded for this clonotype. The chain combines TRBV15 with TRBJ2-5, with D tentatively TRBD2 (5 bases). This CDR3 is built from 14 residues. Germline CDR1 is LNHNV and CDR2 is YYDKDF (reference sequence). Trimming removed 1 base from V and 0 bases from J, with 6 bases in between. The CDR3 nucleotides read TGTGCCACCAGCAGAGCGGGGAACCAAGAGACCCAGTACTTC. Its translation is CATSRAGNQETQYF.

The chain carries TRBV5-1 and TRBJ1-1; weak D call: TRBD1 (5 bases). Trimming pared 4 bases from V and 8 bases from J, leaving 18 bases between. Germline CDR1 SGHRS, CDR2 YFSETQ. This CDR3 region has 14 residues. The DNA for the CDR3 is TGCGCCAGCAGCCCTGGGCGGGTGCGGACAGAAGCTTTCTTT. Amino acid sequence: CASSPGRVRTEAFF. Using reference TRBV5-1 and TRBJ1-1 for the parts outside the CDR3, the full variable domain is KAGVTQTPRYLIKTRGQQVTLSCSPISGHRSVSWYQQTPGQGLQFLFEYFSETQRNKGNFPGRFSGRQFSNSRSEMNVSTLELGDSALYLCASSPGRVRTEAFFGQGTRLTVV.

This clonotype has just a few counts. The chain couples TRBV19 to TRBJ1-5; D gene unclear. CDR1 and CDR2 (germline): LNHDA, SQIVND (reference sequence). Trimming shortened V by 5 bases and J by 0 bases, and 11 bases separated the two germline ends. The CDR3 is 15 residues long. CDR3 in DNA: TGTGCCAGTAGTCCCCAGAGGACTAGCAATCAGCCCCAGCATTTT. The encoded protein is CASSPQRTSNQPQHF.

The chain carries TRBV28 and TRBJ2-5; 7 bases line up with TRBD1. The CDR3 has 15 amino acids. The V gene's germline CDR1 is MDHEN and CDR2 SYDVKM. V lost 1 base to trimming and J lost 6 bases; unmatched junction nucleotides: 8. The DNA of the CDR3 is TGTGCCAGCAGTTTATTCGGGGACAGCAGGCAGACCCAGTACTTC. It yields the protein CASSLFGDSRQTQYF. Looking up the rest from reference TRBV28 and TRBJ2-5 gives the full variable domain: DVKVTQSSRYLVKRTGEKVFLECVQDMDHENMFWYRQDPGLGLRLIYFSYDVKMKEKGDIPEGYSVSREKKERFSLILESASTNQTSMYLCASSLFGDSRQTQYFGPGTRLLVL.